The sequence of this T cell receptor beta chain was determined in a study of control samples from healthy donors and cancer patients. Details on this clone: At one of its ends the junction is not consistent with the germline gene, which may arise from a read error.

Germline CDR1 and CDR2: MNHEY and SVGEGT. This CDR3 region has 17 residues. Method: immunoSEQ multiplex PCR; TCRdb's copy keeps in-frame clones and lacks some. This table holds about 63,000 clones, 85% found once. Sequenced input: blood. The origin of this receptor is a man aged 35-49 years in good health. The chain employs TRBV6-2 or TRBV6-3 and TRBJ2-1; 9 bases line up with TRBD1. The chain's CDR3 is CASSYSPTGGIYNEQFF. The CDR3, as DNA: TGTGCCAGCAGCTACTCCCCGACAGGGGGGATTTACAATGAGCAGTTCTTC.